This TCR beta chain was recovered during a study of blood T cell repertoires in COVID-19. Repertoires were generated with immunoSEQ multiplex PCR, while TCRdb's copy carries only in-frame clones and drops some. This sample has about 150,000 clones, with around 81% found just once. From germline, CDR1 is MGHRA and CDR2 YSYEKL. The CDR3 has 16 amino acids. The V segment lost 1 base and the J segment 9 bases; nucleotides outside the gene matches: 10. The chain carries TRBV4-1 and TRBJ2-1; 9 positions match TRBD2. The receptor comes from a man aged 70-80 years who had recovered from COVID-19. Sequencing was done on a sample of peripheral blood. The CDR3: CASSQVGGGRAFEQFF. The CDR3 nucleotides are TGCGCCAGCAGCCAAGTGGGTGGCGGGAGGGCCTTTGAGCAGTTCTTC.